This T cell receptor beta chain is drawn from a study of response to subunit inactivated influenza vaccine. This CDR3 has 15 amino acids. V shed 4 bases and J shed 4 bases, with 16 bases lying between them. The germline V gene encodes CDR1 LGHNA and CDR2 YNFKEQ. TCRdb called the RT-PCR reads again in MiXCR, with one record for every CDR3 protein. The sample consists of just under 550,000 distinct CDR3 sequences, under 30% of them appearing once. These data were also filed under a second study, of T cells expressing NK-cell markers. That paper states: UMI-tagged 5'RACE template switching yielded the TCR beta cDNA. Sorted T-cell subsets CD3+CD56+NKG2C+, CD3+CD56+NKG2C- and CD3+CD56-NKG2C+ were TCR beta-sequenced. Restriction of the sorted population to alpha-beta TCR T cells was achieved in several experiments with an anti-gamma-delta TCR antibody. In four donors, dominant clonotypes made up about 25-65% of CD3+CD56-NKG2C+ cells.

The J gene is TRBJ2-5, the V gene TRBV4-2, with D unresolved. Sequencing used CD4+ T cells sorted from PBMCs, obtained approximately 12 days after vaccination. This sequence originates from a man aged 50 or older who received an inactivated influenza vaccine. As DNA, the CDR3 is TGTGCCAGCAGCCCCGATTTGTTTGGCCGAGAGACCCAGTACTTC. It translates to CASSPDLFGRETQYF.